This is a list of T cell receptor beta chains from one sample in a study of blood T cells in healthy people across ages. TCRdb processed the 5' RACE reads anew with MiXCR; each CDR3 protein has one entry. There are 850,000 to 1,300,000 distinct CDR3 sequences in the sample; 40% to 45% occur only once, and approximately 17% lies in the top ten. Sequencing was performed on blood. The receptor set was obtained from a woman in her sixties in good health. Both conserved end residues are part of each CDR3. A D gene is named only where the DNA matches it firmly. Clone size is stated in some rows and not others, as once, few, many or a class when expanded.

clone size: -; D gene: -; J gene: TRBJ1-1; V gene: TRBV11-2; CDR3 protein: CASRRMNTEAFF; CDR3 DNA: TGTGCCAGCAGGCGGATGAACACTGAAGCTTTCTTT
clone size: -; D gene: -; J gene: TRBJ2-7; V gene: TRBV6-5; CDR3 protein: CASQTVNTEQYF; CDR3 DNA: TGTGCCAGCCAGACAGTAAACACCGAGCAGTACTTC
clone size: -; D gene: -; J gene: TRBJ2-1; V gene: TRBV20-1; CDR3 protein: CSARRDGRGYNEQFF; CDR3 DNA: TGCAGTGCTAGACGGGACGGAAGGGGCTACAATGAGCAGTTCTTC
clone size: -; D gene: TRBD1; J gene: TRBJ2-1; V gene: TRBV29-1; CDR3 protein: CGASTGGLSNEQFF; CDR3 DNA: TGCGGCGCGTCGACAGGGGGCTTAAGCAATGAGCAGTTCTTC
clone size: -; D gene: -; J gene: TRBJ1-4; V gene: TRBV25-1; CDR3 protein: CASSERQSPTNEKLFF; CDR3 DNA: TGTGCCAGCAGTGAGAGACAGAGCCCAACTAATGAAAAACTGTTTTTT
clone size: few; D gene: TRBD1; J gene: TRBJ1-2; V gene: TRBV9; CDR3 protein: CASSVTGQSLYGYTF; CDR3 DNA: TGTGCCAGCAGCGTAACGGGACAGTCCCTCTATGGCTACACCTTC
clone size: -; D gene: TRBD2; J gene: TRBJ2-7; V gene: TRBV6-1; CDR3 protein: CASSRSGRISEQYF; CDR3 DNA: TGTGCCAGCAGTAGGAGCGGGAGAATCTCCGAGCAGTACTTC
clone size: -; D gene: TRBD2; J gene: TRBJ2-3; V gene: TRBV20-1; CDR3 protein: CGAGSLAGTTDTQYF; CDR3 DNA: TGCGGCGCCGGCTCCCTAGCGGGGACAACGGATACGCAGTATTTT
clone size: few; D gene: TRBD2; J gene: TRBJ2-3; V gene: TRBV29-1; CDR3 protein: CSALAGVVDTQYF; CDR3 DNA: TGCAGCGCCTTAGCGGGAGTAGTAGATACGCAGTATTTT
clone size: many; D gene: -; J gene: TRBJ2-7; V gene: TRBV12-3/TRBV12-4; CDR3 protein: CASRLGSEQYF; CDR3 DNA: TGTGCCAGCAGACTCGGGTCCGAGCAGTACTTC
clone size: -; D gene: TRBD2; J gene: TRBJ2-1; V gene: TRBV13; CDR3 protein: CASSRTSGRIEQFF; CDR3 DNA: TGTGCCAGCAGCCGGACTAGCGGGAGGATTGAGCAGTTCTTC
clone size: few; D gene: TRBD1; J gene: TRBJ1-6; V gene: TRBV18; CDR3 protein: CASSPGQDNSPLHF; CDR3 DNA: TGTGCCAGCTCCCCGGGACAGGATAATTCACCCCTCCACTTT
clone size: few; D gene: -; J gene: TRBJ2-1; V gene: TRBV6-6; CDR3 protein: CASRASGERYNEQFF; CDR3 DNA: TGTGCCAGCAGGGCCTCCGGGGAACGGTACAATGAGCAGTTCTTC
clone size: -; D gene: TRBD2; J gene: TRBJ2-1; V gene: TRBV9; CDR3 protein: CASSESGSTHNEQFF; CDR3 DNA: TGTGCCAGCAGCGAGAGCGGGAGTACCCACAATGAGCAGTTCTTC
clone size: few; D gene: TRBD2; J gene: TRBJ2-7; V gene: TRBV20-1; CDR3 protein: CSARRELAGLAGIYEQYF; CDR3 DNA: TGCAGTGCTAGGAGAGAGCTGGCCGGGCTAGCGGGAATCTACGAGCAGTACTTC
clone size: -; D gene: -; J gene: TRBJ2-7; V gene: TRBV29-1; CDR3 protein: CSAFTEQYF; CDR3 DNA: TGCAGCGCCTTTACCGAGCAGTACTTC
clone size: few; D gene: -; J gene: TRBJ1-2; V gene: TRBV5-1; CDR3 protein: CASRAAAGSNYGYTF; CDR3 DNA: TGCGCCAGCAGAGCCGCTGCGGGGTCCAACTATGGCTACACCTTC
clone size: -; D gene: -; J gene: TRBJ2-1; V gene: TRBV6-5; CDR3 protein: CATAVRSYNEQFF; CDR3 DNA: TGTGCCACGGCCGTAAGGTCCTACAATGAGCAGTTCTTC
clone size: -; D gene: -; J gene: TRBJ2-4; V gene: TRBV5-1; CDR3 protein: CASSLSVELNIQYF; CDR3 DNA: TGCGCCAGCAGCTTGTCGGTGGAATTAAACATTCAGTACTTC
clone size: few; D gene: TRBD1; J gene: TRBJ2-7; V gene: TRBV12-5; CDR3 protein: CASGTDRGEEQYF; CDR3 DNA: TGTGCTAGTGGTACGGACAGGGGCGAGGAGCAGTACTTC
clone size: few; D gene: TRBD2; J gene: TRBJ2-3; V gene: TRBV5-1; CDR3 protein: CASSLIAGEDTQYF; CDR3 DNA: TGCGCCAGCAGCTTGATAGCGGGAGAAGATACGCAGTATTTT
clone size: -; D gene: -; J gene: TRBJ2-7; V gene: TRBV27; CDR3 protein: CASSPPASRLFEQYF; CDR3 DNA: TGTGCCAGCAGTCCCCCGGCCAGTAGGCTATTTGAGCAGTACTTC
clone size: -; D gene: TRBD1; J gene: TRBJ2-1; V gene: TRBV27; CDR3 protein: CASSLRGHIGQFF; CDR3 DNA: TGTGCCAGCAGTTTAAGGGGGCACATTGGGCAGTTCTTC
clone size: -; D gene: -; J gene: TRBJ1-2; V gene: TRBV7-3; CDR3 protein: CASSSGDPQMGGYTF; CDR3 DNA: TGTGCCAGCAGCTCCGGGGACCCACAGATGGGGGGCTACACCTTC
clone size: -; D gene: -; J gene: TRBJ1-2; V gene: TRBV12-5; CDR3 protein: CARTPTGLEYGYTF; CDR3 DNA: TGTGCTAGGACTCCGACAGGTTTAGAATATGGCTACACCTTC
clone size: -; D gene: TRBD1; J gene: TRBJ2-3; V gene: TRBV12-3/TRBV12-4; CDR3 protein: CASSRGQGPKHTDTQYF; CDR3 DNA: TGTGCCAGCAGTCGTGGACAGGGCCCAAAACACACAGATACGCAGTATTTT
clone size: few; D gene: -; J gene: TRBJ2-6; V gene: TRBV5-1; CDR3 protein: CASSFLVGEGPSGANVLTF; CDR3 DNA: TGCGCCAGCAGCTTTCTAGTCGGAGAGGGGCCCTCTGGGGCCAACGTCCTGACTTTC
clone size: -; D gene: -; J gene: TRBJ2-1; V gene: TRBV27; CDR3 protein: CASSFQTASSYNEQFF; CDR3 DNA: TGTGCCAGCAGTTTCCAGACTGCAAGCTCCTACAATGAGCAGTTCTTC
clone size: -; D gene: TRBD2; J gene: TRBJ2-3; V gene: TRBV20-1; CDR3 protein: CSARSTSGSTDTQYF; CDR3 DNA: TGCAGTGCTAGATCTACTAGCGGGAGCACAGATACGCAGTATTTT
clone size: -; D gene: -; J gene: TRBJ2-1; V gene: TRBV29-1; CDR3 protein: CSVEFPSANEQFF; CDR3 DNA: TGCAGCGTTGAATTTCCTAGTGCCAATGAGCAGTTCTTC
clone size: -; D gene: -; J gene: TRBJ2-3; V gene: TRBV12-3/TRBV12-4; CDR3 protein: CASSLSAGPGFGTQYF; CDR3 DNA: TGTGCCAGCAGTCTTTCCGCCGGCCCCGGTTTCGGTACGCAGTATTTT
clone size: -; D gene: -; J gene: TRBJ2-5; V gene: TRBV14; CDR3 protein: CASSRAPGTQYF; CDR3 DNA: TGTGCCAGCAGCCGAGCCCCAGGGACCCAGTACTTC
clone size: -; D gene: -; J gene: TRBJ1-4; V gene: TRBV5-6; CDR3 protein: CASSSQGYEKLFF; CDR3 DNA: TGTGCCAGCAGCTCACAGGGATATGAAAAACTGTTTTTT
clone size: -; D gene: -; J gene: TRBJ2-3; V gene: TRBV7-8; CDR3 protein: CASSSGVGRGTDTQYF; CDR3 DNA: TGTGCCAGCAGCTCGGGGGTCGGACGAGGCACAGATACGCAGTATTTT
clone size: -; D gene: -; J gene: TRBJ2-7; V gene: TRBV2; CDR3 protein: CASGTFPYEQYF; CDR3 DNA: TGTGCCAGCGGGACATTCCCCTACGAGCAGTACTTC
clone size: -; D gene: -; J gene: TRBJ2-7; V gene: TRBV27; CDR3 protein: CASGGNEQYF; CDR3 DNA: TGTGCCAGCGGGGGGAACGAGCAGTACTTC